This paragraph covers one T cell receptor beta chain sequence. These data belong to a study of control samples from healthy donors and cancer patients. V shed 2 bases and J shed 0 bases, with 12 bases lying between them. Germline CDR1 KGHSH, CDR2 LQKENI. The CDR3 has 16 residues. The data were produced by immunoSEQ multiplex PCR, yet TCRdb's version contains in-frame clones alone and is incomplete. The repertoire holds tens of thousands of clones, with around 90% as singletons. V is TRBV18 and J is TRBJ2-3, with TRBD2 as a possible D gene (6 bases). The sequence was collected from a man in his sixties with colorectal cancer. The sample comprised PBMCs. As DNA, the CDR3 is TGTGCCAGCTCACCAAGGGGACTCAGAAGCACAGATACGCAGTATTTT. This sequence encodes CASSPRGLRSTDTQYF.